This T cell receptor beta chain was captured by sequencing in a study of identical twins. From the 5' RACE reads, TCRdb called clonotypes with MiXCR, one entry per CDR3 protein. The data hold about 720,000 distinct CDR3 sequences, with over 15% observed a single time. A further study also used this sample, focusing on T cells expressing NK-cell markers.

This receptor was taken from a woman between 18 and 29 years old in good health. The specimen was PBMCs.

Written as DNA, the CDR3 is TGTGCCAGCAGCCGTTCAACAGGGCAAGAGACCCAGTACTTC. It encodes CASSRSTGQETQYF. V usage is TRBV7-2 and J usage is TRBJ2-5, with a tentative D call TRBD1 (6 bases). CDR1 and CDR2 (germline): SGHTA, FQGNSA. V was clipped by 5 bases and J by 2 bases, with 12 bases between them. CDR3 length: 14 residues.